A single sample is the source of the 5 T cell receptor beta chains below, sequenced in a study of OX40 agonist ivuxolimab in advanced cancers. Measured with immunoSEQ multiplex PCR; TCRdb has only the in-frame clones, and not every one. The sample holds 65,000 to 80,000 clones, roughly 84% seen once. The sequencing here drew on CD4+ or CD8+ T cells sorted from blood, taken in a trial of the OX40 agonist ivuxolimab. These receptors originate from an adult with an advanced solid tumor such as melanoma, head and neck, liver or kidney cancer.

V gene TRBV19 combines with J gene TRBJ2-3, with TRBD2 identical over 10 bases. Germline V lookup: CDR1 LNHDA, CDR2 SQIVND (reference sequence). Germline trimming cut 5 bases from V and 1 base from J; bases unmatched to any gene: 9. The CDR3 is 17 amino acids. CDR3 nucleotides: TGTGCCAGTAGTCTGCAACGGACTAGCGGACGCACAGATACGCAGTATTTT. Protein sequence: CASSLQRTSGRTDTQYF.

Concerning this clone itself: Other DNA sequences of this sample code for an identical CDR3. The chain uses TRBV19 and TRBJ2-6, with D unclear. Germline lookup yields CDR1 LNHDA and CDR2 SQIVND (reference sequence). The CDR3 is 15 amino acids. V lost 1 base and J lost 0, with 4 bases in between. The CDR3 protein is CASSIGGSGANVLTF. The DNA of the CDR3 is TGTGCCAGTAGTATAGGCGGCTCTGGGGCCAACGTCCTGACTTTC. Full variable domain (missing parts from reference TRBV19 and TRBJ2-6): DGGITQSPKYLFRKEGQNVTLSCEQNLNHDAMYWYRQDPGQGLRLIYYSQIVNDFQKGDIAEGYSVSREKKESFPLTVTSAQKNPTAFYLCASSIGGSGANVLTFGAGSRLTVL.

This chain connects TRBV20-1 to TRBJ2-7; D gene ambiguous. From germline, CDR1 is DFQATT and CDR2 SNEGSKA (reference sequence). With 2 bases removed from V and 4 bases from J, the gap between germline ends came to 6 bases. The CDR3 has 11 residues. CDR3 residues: CSARIGYEQYF. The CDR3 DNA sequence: TGCAGTGCTAGAATCGGTTACGAGCAGTACTTC.

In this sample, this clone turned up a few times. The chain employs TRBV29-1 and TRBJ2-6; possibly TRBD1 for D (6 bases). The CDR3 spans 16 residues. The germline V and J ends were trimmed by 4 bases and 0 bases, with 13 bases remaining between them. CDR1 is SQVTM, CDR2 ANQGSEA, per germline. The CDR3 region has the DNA TGCAGCGTTGGGACACCGGACAGCTCTGGGGCCAACGTCCTGACTTTC. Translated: CSVGTPDSSGANVLTF.

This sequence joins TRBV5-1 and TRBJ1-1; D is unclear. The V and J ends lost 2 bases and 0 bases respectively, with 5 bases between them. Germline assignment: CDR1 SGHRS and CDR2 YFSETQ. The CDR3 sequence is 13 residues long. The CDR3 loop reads CASSFSLNTEAFF. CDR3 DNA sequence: TGCGCCAGCAGCTTTTCGCTGAACACTGAAGCTTTCTTT.